This TCR beta chain emerged from a study of blood T cells in healthy people across ages. Trimming took off 5 bases at V and 3 bases at J, with 7 bases between the two ends. The CDR3 covers 13 residues. Germline V lookup: CDR1 MRHNA, CDR2 SNTAGT. This clonotype occurred a few times. A second PCR of roughly 7 to 11 cycles used a sample-barcoded 5' primer and a J-beta primer mix. All cDNA molecules were each tagged by a template-switch adaptor with 12 random nucleotides. One entry per CDR3 protein, called by TCRdb with MiXCR from the 5' RACE reads. The sample gives more than 1,000,000 distinct CDR3 sequences, 20% to 25% of which show up once; 0.65% to 0.75% is in the top ten. These same records also appear under a second study, on T cells of mothers and their children. As that report states: Per 15 ul, 1.5 ug of RNA was used, with all extracted RNA going into cDNA synthesis.

The sequence came from a girl aged 2-10 years in good health. The sample taken for sequencing was blood. V and J are TRBV6-4 and TRBJ2-2; D not certain. Here the CDR3 reads CASSLEDTGELFF. The CDR3 DNA reads as TGTGCCAGCAGTCTGGAAGACACCGGGGAGCTGTTTTTT.